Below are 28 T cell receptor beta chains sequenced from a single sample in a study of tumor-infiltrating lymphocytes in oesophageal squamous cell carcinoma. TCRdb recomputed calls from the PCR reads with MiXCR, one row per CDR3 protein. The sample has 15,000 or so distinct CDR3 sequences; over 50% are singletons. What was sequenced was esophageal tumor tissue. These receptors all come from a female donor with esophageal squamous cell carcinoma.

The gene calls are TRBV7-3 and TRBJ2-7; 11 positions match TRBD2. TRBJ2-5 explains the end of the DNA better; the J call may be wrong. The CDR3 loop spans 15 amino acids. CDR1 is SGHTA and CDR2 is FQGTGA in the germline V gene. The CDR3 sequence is CASSLGTSGQETQYF. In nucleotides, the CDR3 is TGTGCCAGCAGCTTAGGGACTAGCGGACAAGAGACCCAGTACTTC.

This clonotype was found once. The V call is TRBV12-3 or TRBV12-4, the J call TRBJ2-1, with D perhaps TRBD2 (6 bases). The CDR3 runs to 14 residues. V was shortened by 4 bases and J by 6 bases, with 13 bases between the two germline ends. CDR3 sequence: CASSSPEGRNEQFF. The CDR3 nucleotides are TGTGCCAGCAGTTCCCCGGAGGGCCGCAATGAGCAGTTCTTC.

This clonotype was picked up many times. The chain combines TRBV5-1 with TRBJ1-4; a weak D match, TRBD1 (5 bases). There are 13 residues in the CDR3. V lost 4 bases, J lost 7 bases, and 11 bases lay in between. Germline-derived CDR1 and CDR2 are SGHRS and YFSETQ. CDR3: CASSQGAGEKLFF. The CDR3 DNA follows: TGCGCCAGCAGCCAAGGGGCGGGTGAAAAACTGTTTTTT.

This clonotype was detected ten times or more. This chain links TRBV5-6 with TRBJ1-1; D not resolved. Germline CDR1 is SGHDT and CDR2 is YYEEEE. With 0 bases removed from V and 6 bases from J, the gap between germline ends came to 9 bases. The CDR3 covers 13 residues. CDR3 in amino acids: CASSLVSSPEAFF. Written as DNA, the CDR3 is TGTGCCAGCAGCTTGGTGTCCAGCCCTGAAGCTTTCTTT.

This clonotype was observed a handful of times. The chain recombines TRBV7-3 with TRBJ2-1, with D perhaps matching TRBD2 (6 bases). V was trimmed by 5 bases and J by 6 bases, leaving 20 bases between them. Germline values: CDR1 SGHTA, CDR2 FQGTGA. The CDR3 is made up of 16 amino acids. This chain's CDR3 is CASSPYTSSKVNEQFF. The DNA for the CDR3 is TGTGCCAGCAGCCCCTACACTAGCAGTAAAGTCAATGAGCAGTTCTTC. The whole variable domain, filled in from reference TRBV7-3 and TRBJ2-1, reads GAGVSQTPSNKVTEKGKYVELRCDPISGHTALYWYRQSLGQGPEFLIYFQGTGAADDSGLPNDRFFAVRPEGSVSTLKIQRTERGDSAVYLCASSPYTSSKVNEQFFGPGTRLTVL.

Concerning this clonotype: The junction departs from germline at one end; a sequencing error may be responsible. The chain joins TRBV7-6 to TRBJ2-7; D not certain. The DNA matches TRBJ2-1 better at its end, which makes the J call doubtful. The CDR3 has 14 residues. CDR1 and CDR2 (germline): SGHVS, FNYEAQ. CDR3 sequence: CASSFSPDHNEQFF. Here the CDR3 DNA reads TGTGCTAGCAGCTTCTCCCCCGACCACAATGAGCAGTTCTTC.

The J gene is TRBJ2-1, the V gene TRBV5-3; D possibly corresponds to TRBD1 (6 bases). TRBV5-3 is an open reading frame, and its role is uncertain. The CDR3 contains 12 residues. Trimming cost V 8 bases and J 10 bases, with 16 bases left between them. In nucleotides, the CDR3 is TGTGCCAGCAGCAGGACAGCCTACGAGCAGTTCTTC. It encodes CASSRTAYEQFF.

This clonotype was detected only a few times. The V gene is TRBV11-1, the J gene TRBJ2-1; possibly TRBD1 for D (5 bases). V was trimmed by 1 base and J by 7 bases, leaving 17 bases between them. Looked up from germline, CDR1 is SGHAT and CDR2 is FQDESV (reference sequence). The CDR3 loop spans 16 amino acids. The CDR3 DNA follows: TGTGCCAGCAGCTTAGGGGCAGGGTCCGTGTTGAATGAGCAGTTCTTC. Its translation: CASSLGAGSVLNEQFF.

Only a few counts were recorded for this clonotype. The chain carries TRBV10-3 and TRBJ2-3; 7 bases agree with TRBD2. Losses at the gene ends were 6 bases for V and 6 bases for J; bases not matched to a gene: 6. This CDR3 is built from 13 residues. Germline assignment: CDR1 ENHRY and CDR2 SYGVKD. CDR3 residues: CAISTSVLDTQYF. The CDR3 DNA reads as TGTGCCATCAGCACTAGCGTTTTGGATACGCAGTATTTT.

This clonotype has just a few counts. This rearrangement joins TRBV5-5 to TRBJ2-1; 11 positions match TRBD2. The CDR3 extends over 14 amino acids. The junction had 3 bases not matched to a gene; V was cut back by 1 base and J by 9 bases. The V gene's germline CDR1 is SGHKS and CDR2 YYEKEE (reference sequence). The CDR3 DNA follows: TGTGCCAGCAGCTTGACTAGCGGGAGCGGTGAGCAGTTCTTC. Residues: CASSLTSGSGEQFF.

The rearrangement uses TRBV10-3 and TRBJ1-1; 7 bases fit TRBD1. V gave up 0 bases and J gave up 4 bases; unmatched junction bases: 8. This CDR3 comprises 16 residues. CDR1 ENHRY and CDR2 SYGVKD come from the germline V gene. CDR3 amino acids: CAISESNVWTGTEAFF. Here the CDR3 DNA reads TGTGCCATCAGTGAGTCGAATGTGTGGACAGGCACTGAAGCTTTCTTT.

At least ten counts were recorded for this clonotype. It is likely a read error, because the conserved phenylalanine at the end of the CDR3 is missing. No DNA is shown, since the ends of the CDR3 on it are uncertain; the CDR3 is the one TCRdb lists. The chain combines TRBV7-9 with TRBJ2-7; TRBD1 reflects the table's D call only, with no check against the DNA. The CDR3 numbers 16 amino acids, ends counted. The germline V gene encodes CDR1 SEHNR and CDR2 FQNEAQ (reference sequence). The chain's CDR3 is CASSSGQSNYGYTFGS.

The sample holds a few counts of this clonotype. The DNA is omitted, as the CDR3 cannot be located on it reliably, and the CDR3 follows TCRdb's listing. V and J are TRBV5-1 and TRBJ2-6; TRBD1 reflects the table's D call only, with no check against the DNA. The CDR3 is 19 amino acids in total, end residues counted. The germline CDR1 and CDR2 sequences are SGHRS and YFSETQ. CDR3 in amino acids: CASSFTSISDGKLWLHLRF.

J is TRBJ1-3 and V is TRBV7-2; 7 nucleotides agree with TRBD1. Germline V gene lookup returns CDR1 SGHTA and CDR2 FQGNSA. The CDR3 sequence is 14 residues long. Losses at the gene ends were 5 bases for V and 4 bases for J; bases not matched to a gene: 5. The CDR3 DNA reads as TGTGCCAGCAGCCCCAGACAGGGAGGAAACACCATATATTTT. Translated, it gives CASSPRQGGNTIYF.

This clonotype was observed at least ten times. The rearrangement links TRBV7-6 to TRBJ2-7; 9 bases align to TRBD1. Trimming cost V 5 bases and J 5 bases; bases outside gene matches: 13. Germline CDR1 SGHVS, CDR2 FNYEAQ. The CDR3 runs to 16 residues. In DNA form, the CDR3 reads TGTGCCAGCAGCCGGAACCCGGGACAGGGATACGACGAGCAGTACTTC. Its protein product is CASSRNPGQGYDEQYF.

The CDR3 region is CASSLDGGTYEQYF. CDR3 bases: TGTGCCAGCAGCTTAGATGGCGGCACCTACGAGCAGTACTTC. The V gene is TRBV7-2, the J gene TRBJ2-7, with D unresolved. CDR1 SGHTA and CDR2 FQGNSA come from the germline V gene. There are 14 residues in the CDR3. Between the trimmed V and J ends, which lost 1 base and 2 bases, there was a span of 9 bases.

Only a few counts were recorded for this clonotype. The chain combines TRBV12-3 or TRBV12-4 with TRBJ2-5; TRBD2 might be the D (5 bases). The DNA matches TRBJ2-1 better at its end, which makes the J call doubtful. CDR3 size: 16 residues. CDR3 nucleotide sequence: TGTGCCAGCAGTCGACTTACAGCCCTCGGGAACAATGAGCAGTTCTTC. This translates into CASSRLTALGNNEQFF.

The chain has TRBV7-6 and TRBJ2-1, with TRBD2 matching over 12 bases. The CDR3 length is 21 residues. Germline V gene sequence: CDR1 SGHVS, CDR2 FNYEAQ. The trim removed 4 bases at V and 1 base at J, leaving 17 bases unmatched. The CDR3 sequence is CASSSRRLAGAHLESYNEQFF. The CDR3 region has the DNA TGTGCCAGCAGCTCCCGAAGACTAGCGGGAGCCCACCTAGAATCCTACAATGAGCAGTTCTTC. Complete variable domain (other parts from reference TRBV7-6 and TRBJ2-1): GAGVSQSPRYKVTKRGQDVALRCDPISGHVSLYWYRQALGQGPEFLTYFNYEAQQDKSGLPNDRFSAERPEGSISTLTIQRTEQRDSAMYRCASSSRRLAGAHLESYNEQFFGPGTRLTVL.

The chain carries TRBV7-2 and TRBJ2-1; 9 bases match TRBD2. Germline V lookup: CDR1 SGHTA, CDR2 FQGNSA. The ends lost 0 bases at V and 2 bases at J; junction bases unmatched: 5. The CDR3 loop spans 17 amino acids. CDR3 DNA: TGTGCCAGCAGCTTAGCGCCTAGCGGGACTGCCTACAATGAGCAGTTCTTC. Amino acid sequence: CASSLAPSGTAYNEQFF.

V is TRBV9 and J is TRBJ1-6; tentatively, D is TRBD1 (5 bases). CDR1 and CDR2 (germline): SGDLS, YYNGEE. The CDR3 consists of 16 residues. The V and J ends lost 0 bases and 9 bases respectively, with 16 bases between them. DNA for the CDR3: TGTGCCAGCAGCGTAGATTCGGGCAGGGCGGGTTCACCCCTCCACTTT. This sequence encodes CASSVDSGRAGSPLHF.

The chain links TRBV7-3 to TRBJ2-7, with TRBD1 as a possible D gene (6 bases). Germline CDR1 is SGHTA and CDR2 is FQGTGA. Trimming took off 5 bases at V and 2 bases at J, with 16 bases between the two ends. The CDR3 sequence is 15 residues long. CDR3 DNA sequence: TGTGCCAGCAGCCAGGGGTTGGGGGCACCCTACGAGCAGTACTTC. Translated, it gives CASSQGLGAPYEQYF. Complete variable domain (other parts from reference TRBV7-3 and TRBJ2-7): GAGVSQTPSNKVTEKGKYVELRCDPISGHTALYWYRQSLGQGPEFLIYFQGTGAADDSGLPNDRFFAVRPEGSVSTLKIQRTERGDSAVYLCASSQGLGAPYEQYFGPGTRLTVT.

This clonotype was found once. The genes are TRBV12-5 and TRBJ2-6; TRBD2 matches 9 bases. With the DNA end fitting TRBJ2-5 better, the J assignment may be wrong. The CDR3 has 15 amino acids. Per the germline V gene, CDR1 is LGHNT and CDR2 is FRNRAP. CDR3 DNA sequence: TGTGCTAGTGGTTTCGGACTAGCGTACCAAGAGACCCAGTACTTC. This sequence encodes CASGFGLAYQETQYF.

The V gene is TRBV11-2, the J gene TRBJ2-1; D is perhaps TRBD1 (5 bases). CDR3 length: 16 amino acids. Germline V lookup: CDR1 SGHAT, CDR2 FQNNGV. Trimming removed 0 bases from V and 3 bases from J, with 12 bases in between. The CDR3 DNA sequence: TGTGCCAGCAGCTTAGACAGGGTTTTGGACTACAATGAGCAGTTCTTC. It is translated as CASSLDRVLDYNEQFF.

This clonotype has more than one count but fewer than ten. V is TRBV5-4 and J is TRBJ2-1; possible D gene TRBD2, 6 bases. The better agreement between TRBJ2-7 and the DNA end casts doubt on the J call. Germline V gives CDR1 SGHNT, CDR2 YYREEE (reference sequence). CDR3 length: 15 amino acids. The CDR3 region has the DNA TGTGCCAGCAGCTCGGGGGTGGCAACCTCCTACGAGCAGTACTTC. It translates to CASSSGVATSYEQYF.

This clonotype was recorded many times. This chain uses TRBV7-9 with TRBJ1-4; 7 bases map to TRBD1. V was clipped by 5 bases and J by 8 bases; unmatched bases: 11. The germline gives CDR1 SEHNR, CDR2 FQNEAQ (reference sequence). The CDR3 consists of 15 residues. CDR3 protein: CASSLRTGLGEKLFF. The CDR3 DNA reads TGTGCCAGCAGCCTACGGACAGGACTAGGAGAAAAACTGTTTTTT. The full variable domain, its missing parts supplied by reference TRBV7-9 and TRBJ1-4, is DTGVSQNPRHKITKRGQNVTFRCDPISEHNRLYWYRQTLGQGPEFLTYFQNEAQLEKSRLLSDRFSAERPKGSFSTLEIQRTEQGDSAMYLCASSLRTGLGEKLFFGSGTQLSVL.

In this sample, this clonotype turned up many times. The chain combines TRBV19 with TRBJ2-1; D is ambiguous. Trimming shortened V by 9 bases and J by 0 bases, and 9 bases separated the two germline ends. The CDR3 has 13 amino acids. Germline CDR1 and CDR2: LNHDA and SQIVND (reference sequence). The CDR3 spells CASGESSYNEQFF. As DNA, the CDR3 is TGTGCCAGCGGAGAGAGCTCCTACAATGAGCAGTTCTTC. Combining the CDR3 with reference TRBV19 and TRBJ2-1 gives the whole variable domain DGGITQSPKYLFRKEGQNVTLSCEQNLNHDAMYWYRQDPGQGLRLIYYSQIVNDFQKGDIAEGYSVSREKKESFPLTVTSAQKNPTAFYLCASGESSYNEQFFGPGTRLTVL.

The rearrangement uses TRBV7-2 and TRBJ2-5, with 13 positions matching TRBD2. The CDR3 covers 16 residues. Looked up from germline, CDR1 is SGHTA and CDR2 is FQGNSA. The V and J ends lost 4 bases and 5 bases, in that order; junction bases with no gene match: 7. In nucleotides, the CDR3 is TGTGCCAGCAGCTCTCGACTAGCGGGAGGTCACGAGACCCAGTACTTC. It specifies CASSSRLAGGHETQYF.

CDR3 amino acids: CASSLAQYNEQFF. Here the CDR3 DNA reads TGTGCCAGCAGCTTAGCCCAATACAATGAGCAGTTCTTC. The chain links TRBV7-2 to TRBJ2-3; D ambiguous. The DNA matches TRBJ2-1 better at its end, which makes the J call doubtful. CDR1 SGHTA and CDR2 FQGNSA come from the germline V gene. The CDR3 spans 13 residues.